The 5 T cell receptor beta chains below were found in one sample sequenced in a study of blood T cell repertoires in COVID-19. Profiling relied on immunoSEQ multiplex PCR, and the TCRdb table lists in-frame clones only, not all of them. The sample yields 120,000 or so clones, around four fifths seen once. Sequencing input: peripheral blood. These receptors all stem from a man older than 75 with active or convalescent COVID-19.

The chain joins TRBV18 to TRBJ1-2; 7 nucleotides agree with TRBD1. Germline V gene sequence: CDR1 KGHSH, CDR2 LQKENI. The CDR3 runs to 13 residues. V lost 6 bases and J lost 4; bases outside the gene matches: 5. This CDR3 reads CASSHDRVYGYTF. The DNA for the CDR3 is TGTGCCAGCTCTCACGACAGGGTCTATGGCTACACCTTC.

The chain carries TRBV11-2 and TRBJ2-2; tentative D call: TRBD1 (5 bases). V gave up 6 bases and J gave up 1 base, with 6 bases separating them. The V gene's germline CDR1 is SGHAT and CDR2 FQNNGV. The CDR3 is 13 residues long. The CDR3 is CASSDRNTGELFF. Here the CDR3 DNA reads TGTGCCAGCAGTGACAGGAACACCGGGGAGCTGTTTTTT. The full variable domain, completed using reference TRBV11-2 and TRBJ2-2, is EAGVAQSPRYKIIEKRQSVAFWCNPISGHATLYWYQQILGQGPKLLIQFQNNGVVDDSQLPKDRFSAERLKGVDSTLKIQPAKLEDSAVYLCASSDRNTGELFFGEGSRLTVL.

The chain combines TRBV9 with TRBJ1-2, with a weak D call TRBD1 (6 bases). Germline V lookup: CDR1 SGDLS, CDR2 YYNGEE. This CDR3 contains 14 residues. The V end was cut by 1 base, the J end by 6 bases, with 13 bases between. The CDR3 loop reads CASSVQGWDDGYTF. The CDR3 region has the DNA TGTGCCAGCAGCGTACAGGGGTGGGATGATGGCTACACCTTC.

The V and J genes are TRBV6-2 or TRBV6-3 and TRBJ1-5, with TRBD1 identical over 8 bases. Germline CDR1 MNHEY, CDR2 SVGEGT. This CDR3 spans 14 amino acids. Trimming cost V 4 bases and J 4 bases; bases outside gene matches: 3. As DNA, the CDR3 is TGTGCCAGCAGTTCACACAGGGGGAATCAGCCCCAGCATTTT. It codes for CASSSHRGNQPQHF.

The V gene is TRBV6-5, the J gene TRBJ1-3, with 10 bases lining up with TRBD1. The CDR3 totals 15 residues. V lost 6 bases, J lost 8 bases, and 10 bases stayed unmatched. Germline CDR1 is MNHEY and CDR2 is SVGAGI. The CDR3 DNA reads as TGTGCCAGCAGACCCGGACAGGGGGAGTTGGACACCATATATTTT. Its protein product is CASRPGQGELDTIYF.